One T cell receptor beta chain is described in this entry. The specificity of this receptor is unknown. Base-call qualities are not available, and no considerably larger clone is one nucleotide away. After removal of 4 bases from V and 2 bases from J, the junction retains 18 bases not matched to a gene. Taken from cysteine to phenylalanine, the CDR3 has 19 residues. Only CDR3 DNA is held: 57 bases, read in frame from base 1. CDR1 and CDR2 were assigned from the germline V gene as MGHRA and YSYEKL. This sample was included in a study of technical replicates of blood from a few donors (dated by TCRdb to about 2017). Receptor libraries were prepared by the immunoSEQ multiplex PCR assay. The table was pulled from immuneACCESS by TCRdb, which kept in-frame rearrangements only. Such tables lose some clones; where checked, under half of the loss comes from unresolved V genes, and the rest has no known cause. The sample records tens of thousands of clones, roughly 92% of which are singletons. Approximately 0.36% of the sample is in the top ten clones.

This TCR was sampled from a human donor in good health. Input material: T cells isolated from PBMCs. The receptor chain draws on TRBV4-1 and TRBJ2-5; the central 8 bases match TRBD2. The nucleotide sequence is TGCGCCAGCAGCCCTGCGGGAAGTGACTTAGCGGGAAATCAAGAGACCCAGTACTTC. This gives the protein CASSPAGSDLAGNQETQYF.